This TCR beta chain stems from a study of blood T cell repertoires in COVID-19. Study information: Samples taken during acute and convalescent COVID-19 were collected in the United States, Italy and Spain. Nucleic acid was either cDNA or gDNA, and it came from T cells, B-cell-depleted T cells, or PBMCs.

In germline, CDR1 is SNHLY, CDR2 FYNNEI. This CDR3 is built from 14 residues. Losses at the gene ends were 8 bases for V and 7 bases for J; bases not matched to a gene: 9. In the source study's methods: Estimation of nucleated cell counts relied on the amplification of reference gene primers. Profiled with immunoSEQ multiplex PCR; TCRdb holds only in-frame clones, not every one. V and J calls and clone size come straight from that table; D and trimming were deduced from the DNA. The sample consists of some 130,000 clones, approximately 80% of them appearing once. The sequence was obtained from a man aged 55 to 70 who had recovered from COVID-19. Sequenced sample: peripheral blood. The chain has TRBV2 and TRBJ2-5; 11 bases are a match to TRBD1. CDR3 coding DNA: TGTGCCAGCGGGGAGGACAGGGGGCGTCGGACCCAGTACTTC. It translates to CASGEDRGRRTQYF.